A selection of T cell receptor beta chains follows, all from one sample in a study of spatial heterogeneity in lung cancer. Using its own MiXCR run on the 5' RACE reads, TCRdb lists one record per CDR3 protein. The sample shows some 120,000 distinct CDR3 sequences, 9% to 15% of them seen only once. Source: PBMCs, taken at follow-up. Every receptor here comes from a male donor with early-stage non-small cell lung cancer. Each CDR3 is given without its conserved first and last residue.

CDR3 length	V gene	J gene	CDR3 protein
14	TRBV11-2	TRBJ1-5	ASRQQQRNSNQPQH
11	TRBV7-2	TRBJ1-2	ASSLKPGFGYT
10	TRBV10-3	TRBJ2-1	ASQGAYNEQF
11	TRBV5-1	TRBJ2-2	ASNSGNTGELF
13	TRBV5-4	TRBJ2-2	ASSAPGQITGELF
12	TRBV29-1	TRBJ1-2	SVDPTGGDYGYT
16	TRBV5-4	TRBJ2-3	ASSLDLMTSGRKDTQY
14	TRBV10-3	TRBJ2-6	AISGSGSSGANVLT
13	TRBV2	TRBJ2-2	ASSATRQNTGELF
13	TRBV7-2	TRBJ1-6	ASSLMGRGYSPLH
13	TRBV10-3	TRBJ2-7	AIRGTGALSYEQY
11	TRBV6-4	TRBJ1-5	ASSLTEDQPQH
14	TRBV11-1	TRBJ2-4	ASSFHRGLTKNIQY
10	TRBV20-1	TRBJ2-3	SARPSTDTQY
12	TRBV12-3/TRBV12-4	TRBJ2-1	ASIARSPGNEQF
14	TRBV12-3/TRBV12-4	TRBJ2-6	ASSSIAGSGANVLT